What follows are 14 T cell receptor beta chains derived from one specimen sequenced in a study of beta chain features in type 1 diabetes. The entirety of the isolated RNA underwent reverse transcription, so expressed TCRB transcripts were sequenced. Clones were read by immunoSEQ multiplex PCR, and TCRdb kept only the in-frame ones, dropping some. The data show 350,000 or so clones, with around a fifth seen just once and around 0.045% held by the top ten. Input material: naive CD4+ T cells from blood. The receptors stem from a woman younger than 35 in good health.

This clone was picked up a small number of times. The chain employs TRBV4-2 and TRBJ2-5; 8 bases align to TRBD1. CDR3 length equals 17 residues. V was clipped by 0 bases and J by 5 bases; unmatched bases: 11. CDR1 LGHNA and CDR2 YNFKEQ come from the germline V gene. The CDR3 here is CASSQERGAGGRETQYF. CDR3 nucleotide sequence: TGTGCCAGCAGCCAAGAAAGGGGTGCAGGGGGCCGCGAGACCCAGTACTTC.

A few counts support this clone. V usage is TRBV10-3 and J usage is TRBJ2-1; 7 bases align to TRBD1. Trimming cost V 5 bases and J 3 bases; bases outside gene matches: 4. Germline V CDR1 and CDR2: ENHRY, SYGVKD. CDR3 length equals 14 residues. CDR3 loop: CAISSTGVYNEQFF. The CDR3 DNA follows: TGTGCCATCAGTAGTACAGGGGTCTACAATGAGCAGTTCTTC.

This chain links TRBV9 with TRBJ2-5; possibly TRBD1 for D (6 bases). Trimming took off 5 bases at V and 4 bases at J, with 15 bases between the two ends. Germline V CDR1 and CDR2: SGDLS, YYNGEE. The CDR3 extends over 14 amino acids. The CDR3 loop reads CASSPRQVRETQYF. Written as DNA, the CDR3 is TGTGCCAGCAGTCCCAGACAGGTTCGAGAGACCCAGTACTTC.

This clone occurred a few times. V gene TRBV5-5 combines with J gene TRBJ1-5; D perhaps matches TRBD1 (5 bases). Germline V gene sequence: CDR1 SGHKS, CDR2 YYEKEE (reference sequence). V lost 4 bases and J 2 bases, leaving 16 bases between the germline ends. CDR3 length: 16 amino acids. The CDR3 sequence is CASSGGGTLGNQPQHF. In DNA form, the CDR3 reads TGTGCCAGCAGCGGCGGGGGGACGTTGGGCAATCAGCCCCAGCATTTT.

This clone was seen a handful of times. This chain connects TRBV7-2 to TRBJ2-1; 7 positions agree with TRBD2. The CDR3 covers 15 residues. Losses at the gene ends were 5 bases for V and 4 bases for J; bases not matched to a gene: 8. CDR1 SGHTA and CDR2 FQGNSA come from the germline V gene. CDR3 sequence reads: CASSIGTGGYNEQFF. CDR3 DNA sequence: TGTGCCAGCAGCATCGGGACGGGGGGTTACAATGAGCAGTTCTTC.

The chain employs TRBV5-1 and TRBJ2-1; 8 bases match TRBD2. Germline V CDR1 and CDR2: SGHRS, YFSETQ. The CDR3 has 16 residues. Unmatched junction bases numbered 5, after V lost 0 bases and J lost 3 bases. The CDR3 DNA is TGCGCCAGCAGCTTGGCCCCCGGGACTAGCTACAATGAGCAGTTCTTC. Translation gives CASSLAPGTSYNEQFF.

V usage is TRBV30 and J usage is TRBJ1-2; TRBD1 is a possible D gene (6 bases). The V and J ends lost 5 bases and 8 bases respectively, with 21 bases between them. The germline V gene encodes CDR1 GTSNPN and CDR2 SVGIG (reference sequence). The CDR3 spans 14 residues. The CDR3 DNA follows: TGTGCCTGGGTTGTTAAGACAGGCGCCAAAGGCTACACCTTC. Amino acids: CAWVVKTGAKGYTF.

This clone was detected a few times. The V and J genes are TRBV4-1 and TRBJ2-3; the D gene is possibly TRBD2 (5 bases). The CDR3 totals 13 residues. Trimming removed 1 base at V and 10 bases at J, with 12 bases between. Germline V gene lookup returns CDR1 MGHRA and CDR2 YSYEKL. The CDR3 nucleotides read TGCGCCAGCAGCCAAGTAACTAGGCCTGCGCAGTATTTT. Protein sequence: CASSQVTRPAQYF.

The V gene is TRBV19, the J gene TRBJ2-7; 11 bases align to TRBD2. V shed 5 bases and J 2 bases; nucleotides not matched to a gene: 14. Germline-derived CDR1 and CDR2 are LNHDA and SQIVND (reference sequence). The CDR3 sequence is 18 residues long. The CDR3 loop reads CASSPSAVGTSGAYEQYF. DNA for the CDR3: TGTGCCAGTAGTCCCAGCGCGGTAGGGACTAGCGGAGCCTACGAGCAGTACTTC.

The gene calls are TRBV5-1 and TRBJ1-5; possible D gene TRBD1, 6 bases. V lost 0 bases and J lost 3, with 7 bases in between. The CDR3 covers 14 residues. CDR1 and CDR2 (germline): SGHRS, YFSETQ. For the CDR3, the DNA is TGCGCCAGCAGCTTGGGGACAGTCAATCAGCCCCAGCATTTT. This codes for CASSLGTVNQPQHF.

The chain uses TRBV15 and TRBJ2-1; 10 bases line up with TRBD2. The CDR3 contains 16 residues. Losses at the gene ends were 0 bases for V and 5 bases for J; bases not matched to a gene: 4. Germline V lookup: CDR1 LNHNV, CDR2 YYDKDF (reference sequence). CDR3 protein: CATSRDPAGGNNEQFF. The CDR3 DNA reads TGTGCCACCAGCAGAGATCCAGCGGGGGGGAACAATGAGCAGTTCTTC.

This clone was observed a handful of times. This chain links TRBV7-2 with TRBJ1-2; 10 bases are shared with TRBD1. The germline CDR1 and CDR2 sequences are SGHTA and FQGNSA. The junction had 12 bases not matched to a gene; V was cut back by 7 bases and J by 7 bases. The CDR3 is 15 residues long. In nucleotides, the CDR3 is TGTGCCAGCACTCAACAACGACAGGGGGCGTTTGGCTACACCTTC. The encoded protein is CASTQQRQGAFGYTF.

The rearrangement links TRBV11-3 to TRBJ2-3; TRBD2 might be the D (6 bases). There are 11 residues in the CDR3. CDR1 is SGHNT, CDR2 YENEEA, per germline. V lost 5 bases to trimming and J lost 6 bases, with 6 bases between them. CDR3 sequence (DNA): TGTGCCAGCAGCGGGGGGGATACGCAGTATTTT. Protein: CASSGGDTQYF.

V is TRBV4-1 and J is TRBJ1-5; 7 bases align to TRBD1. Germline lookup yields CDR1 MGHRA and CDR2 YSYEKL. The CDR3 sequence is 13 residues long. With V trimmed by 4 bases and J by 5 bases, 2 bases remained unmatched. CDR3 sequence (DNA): TGCGCCAGCAGCCGCGACAGGGATCAGCCCCAGCATTTT. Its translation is CASSRDRDQPQHF.